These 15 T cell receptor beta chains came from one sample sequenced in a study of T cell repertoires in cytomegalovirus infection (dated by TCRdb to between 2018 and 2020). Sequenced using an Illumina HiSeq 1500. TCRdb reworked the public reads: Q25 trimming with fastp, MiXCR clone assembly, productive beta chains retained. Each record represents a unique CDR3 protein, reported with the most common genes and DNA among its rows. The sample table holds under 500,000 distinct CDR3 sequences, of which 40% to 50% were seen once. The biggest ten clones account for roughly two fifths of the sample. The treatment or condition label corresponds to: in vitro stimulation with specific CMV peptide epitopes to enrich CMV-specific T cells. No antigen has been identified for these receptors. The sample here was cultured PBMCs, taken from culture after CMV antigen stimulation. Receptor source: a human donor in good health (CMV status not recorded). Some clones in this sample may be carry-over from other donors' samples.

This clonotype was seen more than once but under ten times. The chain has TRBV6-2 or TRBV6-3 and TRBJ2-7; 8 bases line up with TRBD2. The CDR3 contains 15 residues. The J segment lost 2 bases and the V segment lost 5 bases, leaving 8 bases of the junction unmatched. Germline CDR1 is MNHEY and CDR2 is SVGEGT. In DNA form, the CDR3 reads TGTGCCAGCAGTATGGGGAGCGGGAGCCCCTACGAGCAGTACTTC. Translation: CASSMGSGSPYEQYF.

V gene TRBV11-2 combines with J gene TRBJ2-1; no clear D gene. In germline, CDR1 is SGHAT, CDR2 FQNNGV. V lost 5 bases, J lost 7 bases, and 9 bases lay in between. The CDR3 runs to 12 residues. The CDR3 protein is CASSGLKNEQFF. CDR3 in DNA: TGTGCCAGCAGCGGCCTTAAGAATGAGCAGTTCTTC.

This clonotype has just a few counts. In nucleotides, the CDR3 is TGTGCCAGCACCCGGGGGGGTGTCGGGGAGCTGTTTTTT. The encoded protein is CASTRGGVGELFF. The chain joins TRBV6-5 to TRBJ2-2, with TRBD2 matching over 8 bases. Unmatched junction bases numbered 5, after V lost 7 bases and J lost 7 bases. The CDR3 sequence is 13 residues long. The V gene's germline CDR1 is MNHEY and CDR2 SVGAGI.

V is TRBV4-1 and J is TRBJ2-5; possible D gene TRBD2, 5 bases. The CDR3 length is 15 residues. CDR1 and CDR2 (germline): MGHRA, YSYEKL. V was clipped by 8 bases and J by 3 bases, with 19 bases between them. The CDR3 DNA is TGCGCCAGCGGAAAACCGGGGAAAGTTAAAGAGACCCAGTACTTC. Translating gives CASGKPGKVKETQYF.

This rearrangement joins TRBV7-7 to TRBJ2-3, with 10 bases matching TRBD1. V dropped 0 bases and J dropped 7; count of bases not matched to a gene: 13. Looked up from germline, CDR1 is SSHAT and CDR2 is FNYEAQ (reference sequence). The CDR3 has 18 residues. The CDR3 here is CASSLALPGQGDMNTQYF. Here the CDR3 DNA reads TGTGCCAGCAGCTTAGCCCTACCCGGACAGGGGGATATGAATACGCAGTATTTT.

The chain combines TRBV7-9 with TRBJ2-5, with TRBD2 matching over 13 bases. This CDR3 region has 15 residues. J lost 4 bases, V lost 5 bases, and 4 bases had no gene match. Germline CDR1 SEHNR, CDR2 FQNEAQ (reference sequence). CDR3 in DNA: TGTGCCAGCAGCGGAGGACTAGCGGGAGCAGAGACCCAGTACTTC. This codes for CASSGGLAGAETQYF.

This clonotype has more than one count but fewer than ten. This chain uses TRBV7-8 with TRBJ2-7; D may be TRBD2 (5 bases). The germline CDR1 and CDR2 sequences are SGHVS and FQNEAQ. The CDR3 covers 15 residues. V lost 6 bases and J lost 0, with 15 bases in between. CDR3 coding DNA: TGTGCCAGCAGGCAAATTGCCGGGATCTCCTACGAGCAGTACTTC. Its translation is CASRQIAGISYEQYF. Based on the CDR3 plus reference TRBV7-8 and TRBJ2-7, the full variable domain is GAGVSQSPRYKVAKRGQDVALRCDPISGHVSLFWYQQALGQGPEFLTYFQNEAQLDKSGLPSDRFFAERPEGSVSTLKIQRTQQEDSAVYLCASRQIAGISYEQYFGPGTRLTVT.

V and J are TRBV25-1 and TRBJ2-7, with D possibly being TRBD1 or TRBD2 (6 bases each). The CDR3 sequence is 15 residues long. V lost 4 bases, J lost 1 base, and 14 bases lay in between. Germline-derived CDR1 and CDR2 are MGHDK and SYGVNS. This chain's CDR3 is CASSGGGAGSYEQYF. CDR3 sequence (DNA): TGTGCCAGCAGTGGAGGGGGTGCGGGATCCTACGAGCAGTACTTC.

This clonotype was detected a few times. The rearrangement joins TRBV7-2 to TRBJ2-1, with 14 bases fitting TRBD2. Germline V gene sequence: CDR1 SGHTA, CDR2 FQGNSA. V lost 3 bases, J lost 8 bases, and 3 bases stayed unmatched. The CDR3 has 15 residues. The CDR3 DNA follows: TGTGCCAGCAGCTTTCCGGGACTAGCGGGAGATGAGCAGTTCTTC. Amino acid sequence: CASSFPGLAGDEQFF.

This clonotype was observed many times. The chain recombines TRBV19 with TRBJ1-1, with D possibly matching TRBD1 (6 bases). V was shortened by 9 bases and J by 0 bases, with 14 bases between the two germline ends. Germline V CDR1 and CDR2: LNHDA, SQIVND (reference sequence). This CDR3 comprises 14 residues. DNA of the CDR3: TGTGCCAGCAGCATCCAGGGGATGAACACTGAAGCTTTCTTT. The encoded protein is CASSIQGMNTEAFF.

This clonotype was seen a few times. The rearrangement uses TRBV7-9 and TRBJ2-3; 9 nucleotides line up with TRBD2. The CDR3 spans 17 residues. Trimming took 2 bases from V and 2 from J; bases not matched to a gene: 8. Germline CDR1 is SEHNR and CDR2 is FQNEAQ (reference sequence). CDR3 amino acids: CASSLSRSGGHTDTQYF. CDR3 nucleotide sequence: TGTGCCAGCAGCTTATCGCGGAGCGGGGGGCACACAGATACGCAGTATTTT.

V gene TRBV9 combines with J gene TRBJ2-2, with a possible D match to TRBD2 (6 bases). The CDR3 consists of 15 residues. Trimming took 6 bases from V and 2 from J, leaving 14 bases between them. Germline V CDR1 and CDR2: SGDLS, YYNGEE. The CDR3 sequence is CASNRGLDNTGELFF. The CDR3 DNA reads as TGTGCCAGCAACCGGGGACTGGATAACACCGGGGAGCTGTTTTTT.

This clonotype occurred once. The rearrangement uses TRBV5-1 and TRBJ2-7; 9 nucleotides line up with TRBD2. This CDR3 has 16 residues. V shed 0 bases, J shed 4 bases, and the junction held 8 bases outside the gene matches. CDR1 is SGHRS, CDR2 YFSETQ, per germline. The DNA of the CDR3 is TGCGCCAGCAGCTTGGTAGGTCTAGCGGGGATGTACGAGCAGTACTTC. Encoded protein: CASSLVGLAGMYEQYF.

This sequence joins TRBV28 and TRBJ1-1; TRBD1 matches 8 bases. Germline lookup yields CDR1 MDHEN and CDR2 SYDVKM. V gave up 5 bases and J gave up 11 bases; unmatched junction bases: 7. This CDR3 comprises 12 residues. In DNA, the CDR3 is TGTGCCAGCAGTCCCCGGACAGGGACGGCTTTCTTT. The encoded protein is CASSPRTGTAFF.

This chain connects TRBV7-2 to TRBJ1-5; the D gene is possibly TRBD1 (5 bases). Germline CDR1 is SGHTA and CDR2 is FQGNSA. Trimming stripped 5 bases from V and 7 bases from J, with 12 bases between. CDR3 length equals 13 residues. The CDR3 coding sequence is TGTGCCAGCAGCAGTGACAGAGTACAGCCCCAGCATTTT. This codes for CASSSDRVQPQHF.